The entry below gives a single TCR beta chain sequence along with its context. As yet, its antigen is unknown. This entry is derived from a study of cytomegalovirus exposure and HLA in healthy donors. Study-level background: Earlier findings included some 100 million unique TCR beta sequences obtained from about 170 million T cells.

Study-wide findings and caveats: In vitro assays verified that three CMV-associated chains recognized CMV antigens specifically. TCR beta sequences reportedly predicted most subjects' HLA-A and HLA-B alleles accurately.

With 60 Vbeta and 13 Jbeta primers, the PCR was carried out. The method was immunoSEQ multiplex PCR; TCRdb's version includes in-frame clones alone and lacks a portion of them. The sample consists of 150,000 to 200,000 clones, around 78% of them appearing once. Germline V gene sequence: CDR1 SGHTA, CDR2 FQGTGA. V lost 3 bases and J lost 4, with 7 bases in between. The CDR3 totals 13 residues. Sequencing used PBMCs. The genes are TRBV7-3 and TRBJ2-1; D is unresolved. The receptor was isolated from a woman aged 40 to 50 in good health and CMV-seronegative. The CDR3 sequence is CASSLSQYNEQFF. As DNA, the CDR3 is TGTGCCAGCAGCTTGTCCCAATACAATGAGCAGTTCTTC.